Listed here are 5 T cell receptor beta chains from one sample, sequenced in a study of T cells in Graves' hyperthyroidism and ophthalmopathy. Authors of the study amplified TCR beta CDR3 regions from RNA transcripts. The HTBI primer set served for first-round RT-PCR of the TCR CDR3. TCRdb re-called the multiplex PCR reads through MiXCR, storing one row per CDR3 protein. The table shows roughly 500,000 distinct CDR3 sequences, with about 16% occurring only once. The sequenced sample consisted of blood. These receptors all stem from a woman aged 25 to 39 with Graves' ophthalmopathy.

This clonotype was detected many times. The chain employs TRBV30 and TRBJ2-7; TRBD2 might be the D (6 bases). V was cut by 3 bases and J by 7 bases, with 13 bases left in between. This CDR3 has 12 residues. The germline CDR1 and CDR2 sequences are GTSNPN and SVGIG (reference sequence). This CDR3 reads CAWSRDSSEQYF. The CDR3 bases are TGTGCCTGGAGCAGGGACTCCTCGGAGCAGTACTTC.

The CDR3 loop is CASSFVGNPLHF. CDR3 sequence (DNA): TGTGCCAGCAGTTTTGTTGGCAACCCCCTCCACTTT. V is TRBV28 and J is TRBJ1-6; D uncertain. CDR1 is MDHEN, CDR2 SYDVKM, per germline. CDR3 length: 12 residues. Trimming cost V 3 bases and J 13 bases, with 10 bases left between them.

J is TRBJ2-3 and V is TRBV9, with 16 bases matching TRBD2. Germline values: CDR1 SGDLS, CDR2 YYNGEE. This CDR3 contains 17 residues. Losses at the gene ends were 0 bases for V and 4 bases for J; bases not matched to a gene: 2. CDR3 sequence: CASSVGGTSGRADTQYF. The CDR3 nucleotides are TGTGCCAGCAGCGTAGGGGGGACTAGCGGGAGGGCAGATACGCAGTATTTT.

The V call is TRBV7-8, the J call TRBJ2-7, with D possibly matching TRBD1 (6 bases). CDR1 is SGHVS and CDR2 is FQNEAQ in the germline V gene. This CDR3 has 14 amino acids. V was clipped by 1 base and J by 6 bases, with 13 bases between them. The CDR3 DNA reads TGTGCCAGCAGCTTAGGCAACAGGGTCCGCGAGCAGTACTTC. Its protein is CASSLGNRVREQYF.

The V and J genes are TRBV2 and TRBJ2-7; D may correspond to TRBD1 or TRBD2 (5 bases each). Trimming removed 3 bases at V and 4 bases at J, with 19 bases between. CDR1 and CDR2 (germline): SNHLY, FYNNEI. CDR3 length equals 16 residues. The chain's CDR3 is CASSDSGWGRRYEQYF. In nucleotides, the CDR3 is TGTGCCAGCAGTGACAGCGGATGGGGACGGAGGTACGAGCAGTACTTC. Variable domain in full (rest from reference TRBV2 and TRBJ2-7): EPEVTQTPSHQVTQMGQEVILRCVPISNHLYFYWYRQILGQKVEFLVSFYNNEISEKSEIFDDQFSVERPDGSNFTLKIRSTKLEDSAMYFCASSDSGWGRRYEQYFGPGTRLTVT.